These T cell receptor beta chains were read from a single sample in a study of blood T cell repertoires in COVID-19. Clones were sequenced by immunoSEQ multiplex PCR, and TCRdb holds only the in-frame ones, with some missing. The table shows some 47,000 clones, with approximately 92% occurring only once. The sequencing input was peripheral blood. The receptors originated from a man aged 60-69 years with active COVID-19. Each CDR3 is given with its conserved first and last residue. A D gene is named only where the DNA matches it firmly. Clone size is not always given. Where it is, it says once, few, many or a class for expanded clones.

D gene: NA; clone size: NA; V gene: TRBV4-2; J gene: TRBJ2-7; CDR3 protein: CASSQDTGVFNEQYF; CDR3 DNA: TGTGCCAGCAGCCAAGACACGGGAGTATTCAACGAGCAGTACTTC
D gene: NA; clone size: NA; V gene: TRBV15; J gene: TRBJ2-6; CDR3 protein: CATSKGGSGANVLTF; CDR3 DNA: TGTGCCACCAGCAAAGGGGGCTCTGGGGCCAACGTCCTGACTTTC
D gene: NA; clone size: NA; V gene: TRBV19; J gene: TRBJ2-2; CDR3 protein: CASRAGNTGELFF; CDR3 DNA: TGTGCCAGTAGGGCGGGGAACACCGGGGAGCTGTTTTTT
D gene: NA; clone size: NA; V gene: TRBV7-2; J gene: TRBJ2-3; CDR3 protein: CASSPTAVTDTQYF; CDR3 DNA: TGTGCCAGCAGCCCTACGGCGGTCACAGATACGCAGTATTTT
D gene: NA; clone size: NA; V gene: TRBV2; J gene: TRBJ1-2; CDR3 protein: CASREERGYTF; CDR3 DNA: TGTGCCAGCAGAGAGGAACGGGGCTACACCTTC
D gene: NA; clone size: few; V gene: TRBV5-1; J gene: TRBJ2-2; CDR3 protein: CASSLVPGNTGELFF; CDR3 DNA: TGCGCCAGCAGCTTGGTTCCGGGTAACACCGGGGAGCTGTTTTTT
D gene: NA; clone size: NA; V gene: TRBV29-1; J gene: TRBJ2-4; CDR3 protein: CSVEDLGETQYF; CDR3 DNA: TGCAGCGTTGAAGATCTCGGGGAAACTCAGTACTTC
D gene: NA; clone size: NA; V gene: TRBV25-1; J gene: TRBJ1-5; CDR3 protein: CASSEVGGNQPQHF; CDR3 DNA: TGTGCCAGCAGTGAAGTGGGGGGGAATCAGCCCCAGCATTTT
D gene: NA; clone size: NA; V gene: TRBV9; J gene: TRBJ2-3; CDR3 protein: CASSSRTGTDTQYF; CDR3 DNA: TGTGCCAGCAGCTCCCGGACAGGCACAGATACGCAGTATTTT
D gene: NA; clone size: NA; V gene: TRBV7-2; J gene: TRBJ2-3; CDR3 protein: CASSLRGVGDTQYF; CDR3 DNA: TGTGCCAGCAGCTTACGGGGAGTGGGAGATACGCAGTATTTT
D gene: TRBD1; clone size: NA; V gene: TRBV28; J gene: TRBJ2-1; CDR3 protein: CASREGQTYNEQFF; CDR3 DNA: TGTGCCAGCAGAGAGGGACAGACCTACAATGAGCAGTTCTTC
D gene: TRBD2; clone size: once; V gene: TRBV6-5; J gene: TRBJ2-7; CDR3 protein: CASSFTGTSYEQYF; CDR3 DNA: TGTGCCAGCAGTTTTACCGGGACTAGTTACGAGCAGTACTTC
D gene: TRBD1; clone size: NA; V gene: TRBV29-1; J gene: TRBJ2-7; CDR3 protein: CSVEGQGIYEQYF; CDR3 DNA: TGCAGCGTTGAGGGACAGGGAATCTACGAGCAGTACTTC